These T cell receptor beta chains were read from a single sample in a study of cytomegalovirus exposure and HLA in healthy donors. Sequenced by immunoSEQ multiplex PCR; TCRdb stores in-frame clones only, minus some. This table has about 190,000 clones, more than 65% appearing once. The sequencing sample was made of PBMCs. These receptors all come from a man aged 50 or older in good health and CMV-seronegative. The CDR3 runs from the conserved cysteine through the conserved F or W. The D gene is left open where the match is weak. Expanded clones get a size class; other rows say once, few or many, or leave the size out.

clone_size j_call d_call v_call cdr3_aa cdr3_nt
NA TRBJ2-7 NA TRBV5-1 CASSLEVSYEQYF TGCGCCAGCAGCTTGGAAGTCAGCTACGAGCAGTACTTC
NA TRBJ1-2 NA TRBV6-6 CASRAGVNYGYTF TGTGCCAGCAGGGCAGGCGTTAACTATGGCTACACCTTC
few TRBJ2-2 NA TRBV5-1 CASSLTGPPGELFF TGCGCCAGCAGCCTTACAGGGCCGCCCGGGGAGCTGTTTTTT
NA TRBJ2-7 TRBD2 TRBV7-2 CASSLIGLAYHEQYF TGTGCCAGCAGCCTTATTGGACTAGCTTACCACGAGCAGTACTTC
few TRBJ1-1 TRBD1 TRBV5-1 CASSYATGGQYVTEAFF TGCGCCAGCAGCTACGCGACAGGGGGCCAATATGTCACTGAAGCTTTCTTT
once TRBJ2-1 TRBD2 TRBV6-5 CASSLAGGRENEQFF TGTGCCAGCAGTCTCGCGGGGGGGCGGGAAAATGAGCAGTTCTTC
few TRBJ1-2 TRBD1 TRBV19 CASSIRDRTYGYTF TGTGCCAGTAGTATCCGGGACAGGACTTATGGCTACACCTTC
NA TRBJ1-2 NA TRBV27 CATRPGGGGSNYGYTF TGTGCCACCCGCCCGGGGGGGGGAGGATCTAACTATGGCTACACCTTC
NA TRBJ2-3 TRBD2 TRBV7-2 CASSWIAGAPDTQYF TGTGCCAGCAGCTGGATAGCGGGGGCCCCAGATACGCAGTATTTT
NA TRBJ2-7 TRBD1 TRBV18 CASSLSGQGIYEQYF TGTGCCAGCTCACTCTCGGGACAGGGGATCTACGAGCAGTACTTC
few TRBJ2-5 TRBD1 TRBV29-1 CSVGGQGSLHF TGCAGCGTTGGTGGACAGGGCTCTTTGCACTTC
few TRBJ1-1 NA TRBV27 CASSLIAGGLNTEAFF TGTGCCAGCAGTTTGATAGCCGGGGGTTTGAACACTGAAGCTTTCTTT
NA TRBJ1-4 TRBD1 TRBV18 CASSPGQGYEKLFF TGTGCCAGCTCACCAGGACAGGGTTATGAAAAACTGTTTTTT
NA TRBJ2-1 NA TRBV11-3 CASSSANRWRSSYNEQFF TGTGCCAGCAGCTCCGCTAATCGTTGGAGGTCCTCCTACAATGAGCAGTTCTTC
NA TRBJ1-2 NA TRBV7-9 CASRPGGALNYGYTF TGTGCCAGCAGGCCGGGAGGGGCCTTGAACTATGGCTACACCTTC